Here is one T cell receptor beta chain with its context. These data belong to a study of blood T cell repertoires in COVID-19. Study information: The origin of the acute and convalescent COVID-19 samples was the United States, Italy and Spain. Sources were T cells, B-cell-depleted T cells, or PBMCs; the material itself was cDNA or gDNA.

Germline values: CDR1 MNHEY, CDR2 SVGAGI. The CDR3 is 15 amino acids. J lost 3 bases, V lost 8 bases, and 9 bases had no gene match. Authors' methods: Amplified reference gene primers provided the basis for estimating nucleated cell counts. TCRdb keeps only in-frame clones here, not all; method: immunoSEQ multiplex PCR. That table supplies the V and J calls and clone size; D and trimming were determined from the DNA. Of 350,000 to 450,000 clones in the sample, about 89% were seen once. Input material: peripheral blood. The receptor comes from a woman aged 40 to 50 with COVID-19, enrolled during active disease. The chain recombines TRBV6-5 with TRBJ2-7, with 11 bases fitting TRBD1. In DNA, the CDR3 is TGTGCCAGCCACCTTGGGACAGGGGGATTCTACGAGCAGTACTTC. This gives the protein CASHLGTGGFYEQYF.